A single sample gave rise to the 27 T cell receptor beta chains below, sequenced in a study of blood T cells in healthy people across ages (dated by TCRdb to the mid-2010s). To prepare the library, 5' RACE was applied. The data were produced on an Illumina HiSeq 2500. A second PCR of roughly 7 to 12 cycles was performed with a sample-barcoded 5' primer and a J-beta primer mix. Through fastp at Q25 and MiXCR, TCRdb rebuilt clones from the public reads, retaining in-frame beta chains. A single entry per CDR3 protein holds the most common genes and DNA from its merged rows. The sample records some 760,000 distinct CDR3 sequences, roughly 25% of which are singletons. The top ten constitute 9% to 9.5% of the sample. Another study also made use of these data, one on T cells of mothers and their children.

What was sequenced was blood. Receptor source: a boy aged 5 to 17 in good health.

Only a few counts were recorded for this clonotype. The chain uses TRBV2 and TRBJ1-2, with D possibly matching TRBD1 (6 bases). The CDR3 runs 9 residues. Germline CDR1 is SNHLY and CDR2 is FYNNEI. The CDR3 DNA reads TGTACAAACAGGGATGGCTACACCTTC. Translation gives CTNRDGYTF. Complete variable domain (other parts from reference TRBV2 and TRBJ1-2): EPEVTQTPSHQVTQMGQEVILRCVPISNHLYFYWYRQILGQKVEFLVSFYNNEISEKSEIFDDQFSVERPDGSNFTLKIRSTKLEDSAMYFCTNRDGYTFGSGTRLTVV.

In its sample, this clonotype was seen a few times. V and J are TRBV20-1 and TRBJ2-6, with D hard to call. V shed 2 bases and J shed 2 bases, with 7 bases lying between them. Germline V lookup: CDR1 DFQATT, CDR2 SNEGSKA (reference sequence). This CDR3 is 14 amino acids long. CDR3 in DNA: TGCAGTGCTAGAATTGCCCCTGGGGCCAACGTCCTGACTTTC. This gives the protein CSARIAPGANVLTF.

DNA for the CDR3: TGTGCCAGCGGACAATCGGGACAATCCGCGAAGACCCAGTACTTC. This gives the protein CASGQSGQSAKTQYF. The V call is TRBV28, the J call TRBJ2-5, with D perhaps matching TRBD1 (6 bases). Trimming took 8 bases from V and 6 from J, leaving 22 bases between them. Germline CDR1 is MDHEN and CDR2 is SYDVKM. The CDR3 consists of 15 residues.

The chain joins TRBV20-1 to TRBJ1-1; no firm D call. The germline V gene encodes CDR1 DFQATT and CDR2 SNEGSKA (reference sequence). The CDR3 consists of 12 residues. Trimming left V 3 bases short and J 0 bases short, with 5 bases between. CDR3 residues: CSASRLNTEAFF. CDR3 nucleotides: TGCAGTGCTAGTCGACTGAACACTGAAGCTTTCTTT.

The chain combines TRBV14 with TRBJ1-2; D gene ambiguous. Per the germline V gene, CDR1 is SGHDN and CDR2 is FVKESK. Trimming removed 1 base from V and 0 bases from J, with 15 bases in between. The CDR3 is 17 residues long. The CDR3 region has the DNA TGTGCCAGCAGCCAAGTGAGTGGTAGATTCGCTAACTATGGCTACACCTTC. Translation gives CASSQVSGRFANYGYTF. Based on the CDR3 plus reference TRBV14 and TRBJ1-2, the full variable domain is EAGVTQFPSHSVIEKGQTVTLRCDPISGHDNLYWYRRVMGKEIKFLLHFVKESKQDESGMPNNRFLAERTGGTYSTLKVQPAELEDSGVYFCASSQVSGRFANYGYTFGSGTRLTVV.

This chain joins TRBV7-2 and TRBJ2-1; possibly TRBD1 for D (6 bases). The CDR3 has 15 amino acids. Germline V CDR1 and CDR2: SGHTA, FQGNSA. Trimming left V 5 bases short and J 4 bases short, with 15 bases between. The DNA for the CDR3 is TGTGCCAGCAGCGATCCGGGGCAGGGGTACAATGAGCAGTTCTTC. This sequence encodes CASSDPGQGYNEQFF.

This clonotype was counted only a few times. V gene TRBV12-3 or TRBV12-4 combines with J gene TRBJ2-7; D call uncertain. With the DNA end fitting TRBJ2-1 better, the J assignment may be wrong. The CDR3 contains 16 residues. Written as DNA, the CDR3 is TGTGCCAGCAGTTTAGCTCTGCGGCAAAGGTCGAATGAGCAGTTCTTC. It encodes CASSLALRQRSNEQFF.

CDR3 coding DNA: TGTGCCAGCAGCTTGGCCTCAGTAAGCTCCTACAATGAGCAGTTCTTC. It codes for CASSLASVSSYNEQFF. The rearrangement uses TRBV5-5 and TRBJ2-1; D call uncertain. V was trimmed by 0 bases and J by 0 bases, leaving 10 bases between them. This CDR3 comprises 16 residues. Germline V gene data show CDR1 as SGHKS and CDR2 as YYEKEE (reference sequence).

This clonotype was detected only a few times. The genes are TRBV7-9 and TRBJ2-3; TRBD1 might be the D (6 bases). V was pared by 4 bases and J by 2 bases, with 10 bases between. This CDR3 is built from 14 residues. The germline CDR1 and CDR2 sequences are SEHNR and FQNEAQ (reference sequence). In DNA, the CDR3 is TGTGCCAGCAGCTACGACAGGTACACAGATACGCAGTATTTT. This codes for CASSYDRYTDTQYF.

The chain carries TRBV29-1 and TRBJ2-7, with no clear D. V dropped 3 bases and J dropped 2 bases, with 8 bases sitting between them. CDR1 SQVTM and CDR2 ANQGSEA come from the germline V gene. This CDR3 contains 12 residues. CDR3 nucleotides: TGCAGCGTTGAGTCTCGAACCTACGAGCAGTACTTC. Encoded protein: CSVESRTYEQYF.

The V gene is TRBV11-2, the J gene TRBJ1-2; D gene uncertain. V dropped 1 base and J dropped 6 bases, with 9 bases sitting between them. Germline CDR1 reads SGHAT; CDR2 reads FQNNGV. CDR3 length: 13 residues. The DNA for the CDR3 is TGTGCCAGCAGCTTAGCCCCCGATGATGGCTACACCTTC. Translated, it gives CASSLAPDDGYTF.

This clonotype was seen a few times. The V call is TRBV6-5, the J call TRBJ2-5; 7 bases match TRBD1. The J call may be incorrect, as the DNA end agrees better with TRBJ2-7. This CDR3 is built from 15 residues. The germline V gene has CDR1 MNHEY and CDR2 SVGAGI. The CDR3: CASSPADRADHEQYF. In nucleotides, the CDR3 is TGTGCCAGCAGTCCCGCCGACAGGGCCGACCACGAGCAGTACTTC.

This clonotype turned up a few times. The CDR3 nucleotides read TGCGCCAGCAGCCAAGATAATATCGTCTCTGGGGCCAACGTCCTGACTTTC. This codes for CASSQDNIVSGANVLTF. The V call is TRBV4-3, the J call TRBJ2-6; D is undetermined. Germline CDR1 reads LGHNA; CDR2 reads YSLEER. The CDR3 runs to 17 residues. The V end was cut by 0 bases, the J end by 0 bases, with 9 bases between.

The sample holds a few counts of this clonotype. The V gene is TRBV5-6, the J gene TRBJ1-2, with unresolved D. V lost 4 bases and J lost 0, with 13 bases in between. The CDR3 runs to 15 residues. Germline lookup yields CDR1 SGHDT and CDR2 YYEEEE. This CDR3 is CASSVDPGTNYGYTF. DNA of the CDR3: TGTGCCAGCAGCGTAGATCCGGGGACTAACTATGGCTACACCTTC. The variable domain in full, completed from reference TRBV5-6 and TRBJ1-2, reads DAGVTQSPTHLIKTRGQQVTLRCSPKSGHDTVSWYQQALGQGPQFIFQYYEEEERQRGNFPDRFSGHQFPNYSSELNVNALLLGDSALYLCASSVDPGTNYGYTFGSGTRLTVV.

Only a few counts were recorded for this clonotype. V gene TRBV12-3 or TRBV12-4 combines with J gene TRBJ1-2; 8 positions agree with TRBD1. The CDR3 runs to 13 residues. Trimming removed 5 bases from V and 7 bases from J; junction bases left unmatched: 6. The CDR3 sequence is CASSQDRVGGYTF. The CDR3 region has the DNA TGTGCCAGCAGTCAGGACAGGGTGGGTGGCTACACCTTC.

This clonotype occurred a few times. This sequence joins TRBV11-2 and TRBJ2-5, with 9 nucleotides matching TRBD2. This CDR3 has 14 residues. Unmatched junction bases numbered 3, after V lost 5 bases and J lost 2 bases. CDR1 is SGHAT, CDR2 FQNNGV, per germline. In DNA form, the CDR3 reads TGTGCCAGCAGCAAGCGGGAGGTACAAGAGACCCAGTACTTC. This translates into CASSKREVQETQYF.

V usage is TRBV6-5 and J usage is TRBJ2-1, with 9 bases that match TRBD2. The CDR3 spans 16 residues. The V gene end was trimmed by 6 bases and the J gene end by 11 bases; junction bases not matched to a gene: 17. Germline CDR1 and CDR2: MNHEY and SVGAGI. The CDR3 here is CASSPGLAGTIAKQFF. CDR3 bases: TGTGCCAGCAGCCCCGGGCTAGCGGGAACGATTGCCAAGCAGTTCTTC.

The chain combines TRBV15 with TRBJ1-4; D may be TRBD1 (5 bases). The germline CDR1 and CDR2 sequences are LNHNV and YYDKDF (reference sequence). The CDR3 runs to 14 residues. The ends were cut back, 0 bases at V and 14 bases at J, with 16 bases in the middle. CDR3 nucleotide sequence: TGTGCCACCAGCAGAGATAAGGGACCCTTGGGGCTGTTTTTT. Translated, it gives CATSRDKGPLGLFF.

This clonotype was seen only a few times. Here the CDR3 DNA reads TGTGCCACCAGTCGCAGTCAAGAGACCCAGTACTTC. This sequence encodes CATSRSQETQYF. J is TRBJ2-5 and V is TRBV24-1; D remains ambiguous. Trimming cost V 6 bases and J 2 bases, with 6 bases left between them. The CDR3 length is 12 residues. Germline values: CDR1 KGHDR, CDR2 SFDVKD.

V gene TRBV27 combines with J gene TRBJ1-5; D unresolved. This CDR3 has 12 amino acids. Germline-derived CDR1 and CDR2 are MNHEY and SMNVEV (reference sequence). V lost 3 bases, J lost 6 bases, and 6 bases lay in between. CDR3 DNA sequence: TGTGCCAGCAGTTTTTTTGGTCAGCCCCAGCATTTT. This encodes CASSFFGQPQHF.

There are a few counts of this clonotype. J is TRBJ2-1 and V is TRBV29-1; 11 positions match TRBD2. In germline, CDR1 is SQVTM, CDR2 ANQGSEA. Trimming removed 4 bases from V and 4 bases from J; junction bases left unmatched: 3. The CDR3 runs 14 residues. The CDR3: CSVVGLAEYNEQFF. The CDR3 coding sequence is TGCAGCGTTGTGGGACTAGCGGAGTACAATGAGCAGTTCTTC.

In its sample, this clonotype was seen a few times. This rearrangement joins TRBV9 to TRBJ2-1; maybe TRBD2 (6 bases). This CDR3 spans 15 amino acids. Trimming left V 0 bases short and J 5 bases short, with 12 bases between. Germline CDR1 is SGDLS and CDR2 is YYNGEE. In DNA, the CDR3 is TGTGCCAGCAGCGTAGCCGGGACTGGTAACAATGAGCAGTTCTTC. Translated: CASSVAGTGNNEQFF.

The rearrangement links TRBV29-1 to TRBJ2-1; D may be TRBD1 (6 bases). V dropped 0 bases and J dropped 0 bases, with 12 bases sitting between them. Germline V CDR1 and CDR2: SQVTM, ANQGSEA. This CDR3 comprises 16 residues. Here the CDR3 DNA reads TGCAGCGTTGAAGAAGGGATAGGGGGCTCCTACAATGAGCAGTTCTTC. Protein product: CSVEEGIGGSYNEQFF.

This clonotype showed up just a few times. The V call is TRBV4-3, the J call TRBJ1-4, with D possibly TRBD1 on 5 matching bases. Germline V gene sequence: CDR1 LGHNA, CDR2 YSLEER. Trimming took off 1 base at V and 6 bases at J, with 6 bases between the two ends. The CDR3 contains 13 residues. This chain's CDR3 is CASSQATDEKLFF. CDR3 DNA sequence: TGCGCCAGCAGCCAAGCGACAGATGAAAAACTGTTTTTT.

This clonotype came up once. The chain carries TRBV3-1 and TRBJ2-1, with D uncertain. V lost 3 bases and J lost 3, with 3 bases in between. CDR3 length: 12 residues. Per germline, CDR1 LGHDT and CDR2 YNNKEL (reference sequence). The CDR3 sequence: CASSHFYNEQFF. The CDR3 DNA is TGTGCCAGCAGCCACTTCTACAATGAGCAGTTCTTC.

A word on this clonotype: At one end, the junction sequence differs from germline, possibly due to a read error. The V and J genes are TRBV7-2 and TRBJ1-3; the D gene is possibly TRBD1 (6 bases). Per the germline V gene, CDR1 is SGHTA and CDR2 is FQGNSA. The CDR3 has 16 residues. The CDR3 DNA sequence: TGTGCCAGCAGCTCCCAGTGGGGGGCGATTGGAAACACCGTATATTTT. Encoded protein: CASSSQWGAIGNTVYF.

This clonotype occurred a few times. The chain carries TRBV29-1 and TRBJ2-1; weak D call: TRBD2 (5 bases). Germline lookup yields CDR1 SQVTM and CDR2 ANQGSEA. V lost 6 bases and J 7 bases, leaving 7 bases between the germline ends. The CDR3 covers 10 residues. The CDR3 loop reads CSVDSNEQFF. CDR3 nucleotide sequence: TGCAGCGTGGACTCGAATGAGCAGTTCTTC.